These 14 T cell receptor beta chains came from one sample sequenced in a study of T cells after yellow fever vaccination. From the 5' RACE reads, TCRdb called clonotypes with MiXCR, one entry per CDR3 protein. The sample records about 310,000 distinct CDR3 sequences, approximately 3.9% being singletons. The input for sequencing was PBMCs, taken on the day of the yellow fever booster vaccination. The source is a man between 18 and 29 years old who received the YFV17D yellow fever vaccine.

Many counts were recorded for this clonotype. This sequence joins TRBV3-1 and TRBJ2-4, with a tentative D call TRBD2 (6 bases). The CDR3 contains 19 residues. The germline V gene has CDR1 LGHDT and CDR2 YNNKEL (reference sequence). Trimming removed 0 bases from V and 1 base from J, with 19 bases in between. The CDR3 is CASSQERDSRNGAKNIQYF. In DNA form, the CDR3 reads TGTGCCAGCAGCCAAGAGCGGGACTCAAGAAACGGTGCCAAAAACATTCAGTACTTC.

This clonotype was found a few times. CDR3 coding DNA: TGTGCCAGCAGCTTAGCGCACCGGGGCAGGGAGACCCAGTACTTC. Protein: CASSLAHRGRETQYF. The chain uses TRBV7-2 and TRBJ2-5; TRBD1 or TRBD2 may be the D gene (5 bases each). CDR1 is SGHTA, CDR2 FQGNSA, per germline. Trimming shortened V by 0 bases and J by 5 bases, and 13 bases separated the two germline ends. CDR3 size: 15 residues.

The sample holds many counts of this clonotype. The V gene is TRBV7-9, the J gene TRBJ2-2; no firm D call. V shed 5 bases and J shed 4 bases, with 8 bases lying between them. The CDR3 loop spans 13 amino acids. Germline assignment: CDR1 SEHNR and CDR2 FQNEAQ (reference sequence). CDR3 nucleotide sequence: TGTGCCAGCAGCGCTTGGACCACCGGGGAGCTGTTTTTT. Its translation: CASSAWTTGELFF.

In this sample, this clonotype turned up a few times. This rearrangement joins TRBV15 to TRBJ1-1, with D perhaps TRBD1 (6 bases). Germline V lookup: CDR1 LNHNV, CDR2 YYDKDF (reference sequence). Trimming removed 3 bases at V and 0 bases at J, with 11 bases between. This CDR3 spans 15 amino acids. The CDR3 nucleotides are TGTGCCACCAGCAGGGCGCAGGGGATGAACACTGAAGCTTTCTTT. Protein sequence: CATSRAQGMNTEAFF.

In this sample, this clonotype turned up a few times. V gene TRBV10-3 combines with J gene TRBJ2-5; 7 bases align to TRBD2. V gave up 6 bases and J gave up 3 bases; unmatched junction bases: 1. Looked up from germline, CDR1 is ENHRY and CDR2 is SYGVKD. The CDR3 has 12 residues. This chain's CDR3 is CAIRGLEETQYF. For the CDR3, the DNA is TGTGCCATCAGAGGACTAGAAGAGACCCAGTACTTC.

This clonotype was detected ten times or more. This chain uses TRBV24-1 with TRBJ2-5; 9 bases fit TRBD1. Germline CDR1 KGHDR, CDR2 SFDVKD. The CDR3 sequence is 15 residues long. Unmatched junction bases numbered 7, after V lost 4 bases and J lost 5 bases. The CDR3 DNA follows: TGTGCCACCAGTGAGGGGGGGACAGGGAAGGAGACCCAGTACTTC. This codes for CATSEGGTGKETQYF.

This clonotype was recorded a few times. The rearrangement joins TRBV7-2 to TRBJ1-5, with D uncertain. Germline assignment: CDR1 SGHTA and CDR2 FQGNSA. Deletions cut 1 base from V and 7 bases from J, with 11 bases between. The CDR3 consists of 14 residues. The CDR3 DNA follows: TGTGCCAGCAGCTTAGGTCAGGTTGCCCAGCCCCAGCATTTT. Translated: CASSLGQVAQPQHF.

This clonotype was detected only a few times. This chain joins TRBV5-1 and TRBJ1-1; D is unclear. Germline V lookup: CDR1 SGHRS, CDR2 YFSETQ. The CDR3 runs 15 residues. V shed 6 bases and J shed 3 bases, with 18 bases lying between them. Here the CDR3 reads CASTGSGGSYTEAFF. CDR3 nucleotide sequence: TGCGCCAGCACGGGGTCAGGTGGCAGTTACACTGAAGCTTTCTTT.

This rearrangement joins TRBV6-2 or TRBV6-3 to TRBJ1-6; TRBD1 aligns across 8 bases. There are 15 residues in the CDR3. The junction had 8 bases not matched to a gene; V was cut back by 6 bases and J by 7 bases. Germline V gene lookup returns CDR1 MNHEY and CDR2 SVGEGT. CDR3 sequence (DNA): TGTGCCAGCAGCCCCCGACAGGGGCCCAATTCACCCCTCCACTTT. It yields the protein CASSPRQGPNSPLHF.

The rearrangement uses TRBV12-3 or TRBV12-4 and TRBJ1-1; D call uncertain. Trimming pared 4 bases from V and 4 bases from J, leaving 10 bases between. The CDR3 extends over 13 amino acids. The CDR3 coding sequence is TGTGCCAGCAGTTCCCTTCCCCTCACTGAAGCTTTCTTT. Amino acids: CASSSLPLTEAFF.

This clonotype was observed many times. The rearrangement links TRBV28 to TRBJ2-5, with D possibly being TRBD1 (6 bases). The CDR3 loop spans 14 amino acids. CDR1 is MDHEN, CDR2 SYDVKM, per germline. The ends were cut back, 8 bases at V and 4 bases at J, with 17 bases in the middle. The CDR3 reads CASGVGAGPETQYF. DNA of the CDR3: TGTGCCAGCGGTGTGGGGGCGGGCCCAGAGACCCAGTACTTC. Full variable domain (outside the CDR3, taken from reference TRBV28 and TRBJ2-5): DVKVTQSSRYLVKRTGEKVFLECVQDMDHENMFWYRQDPGLGLRLIYFSYDVKMKEKGDIPEGYSVSREKKERFSLILESASTNQTSMYLCASGVGAGPETQYFGPGTRLLVL.

This clonotype was seen at least ten times. The genes are TRBV28 and TRBJ2-3; possibly TRBD1 or TRBD2 for D (5 bases each). Germline V gives CDR1 MDHEN, CDR2 SYDVKM. This CDR3 has 14 amino acids. The ends were cut back, 6 bases at V and 2 bases at J, with 12 bases in the middle. The CDR3 bases are TGTGCCAGCAGGACGGGACGTTCCACAGATACGCAGTATTTT. It yields the protein CASRTGRSTDTQYF.

This clonotype showed up many times. The chain links TRBV5-1 to TRBJ1-2, with D perhaps matching TRBD1 (5 bases). The V gene lost 3 bases and the J gene lost 5 bases, with 17 bases spanning the gap. Germline V gene lookup returns CDR1 SGHRS and CDR2 YFSETQ. This CDR3 region has 15 residues. CDR3 residues: CASSSTPDSSYGYTF. The CDR3, as DNA: TGCGCCAGCAGCTCCACTCCAGACAGTTCTTATGGCTACACCTTC.

This clonotype was seen ten or more times. The chain carries TRBV7-3 and TRBJ2-2; the D is unclear. V gave up 2 bases and J gave up 0 bases, with 10 bases separating them. This CDR3 has 16 amino acids. Looked up from germline, CDR1 is SGHTA and CDR2 is FQGTGA. The CDR3 sequence is CASSLVATANTGELFF. CDR3 DNA sequence: TGTGCCAGCAGCTTAGTCGCGACCGCGAACACCGGGGAGCTGTTTTTT. Filled out from reference TRBV7-3 and TRBJ2-2, the complete variable domain reads GAGVSQTPSNKVTEKGKYVELRCDPISGHTALYWYRQSLGQGPEFLIYFQGTGAADDSGLPNDRFFAVRPEGSVSTLKIQRTERGDSAVYLCASSLVATANTGELFFGEGSRLTVL.